This TCR beta chain originates from a study of metastatic and nonmetastatic thyroid tumors (dated by TCRdb to 2018 to 2020). Notes on the research overall: The researchers compared repertoires between peripheral blood samples and tumor or nodule tissue samples from patients with malignant or benign thyroid disease.

This clone was detected ten times or more. Its cognate antigen has yet to be identified. Qualities for individual bases were not recorded, and no much larger clone is one base off. Results and caveats for the whole study, not just this receptor: In both blood and tumor samples, malignant tumors were reported to have significantly higher TCR beta diversity than benign nodules.

Library preparation was by PCR. Sequenced on an Illumina HiSeq 4000. High-throughput sequencing was used to profile the TCR beta-chain CDR3 region of every patient. In the original analysis: CDR3 differences across clinicopathological groups were used to build a classifier for discriminating distant-metastatic papillary thyroid cancer patients. The Shannon index was used to measure repertoire diversity, and the Morisita-Horn index was used to measure how similar tumor and blood repertoires were. Starting from the raw public reads, TCRdb applied fastp trimming at Q25, assembled clones with MiXCR and retained in-frame beta chains. TCRdb's processing, not the study's, gives the V and J calls here. The sample includes about 85,000 clones, with around 7.8% observed a single time. The top ten hold roughly 9% of the sample. The germline V gene supplies CDR1 SGHRS and CDR2 YFSETQ. V has 5 bases trimmed and J has 2 bases trimmed; junction bases matching no gene number 11. The CDR3 covers 16 residues, taking in both the cysteine and the phenylalanine. Just CDR3 DNA is preserved here, 48 bases in frame from base 1.

No patient had received any treatment before thyroid surgery. Using T-cell receptor beta sequencing, the study looked back at clinical samples from patients collected from the early 2010s to the late 2010s. The rearrangement combines TRBV5-1 with TRBJ2-3; 7 central nucleotides agree with TRBD2. This sequence was found in a female donor with papillary thyroid cancer or a benign thyroid nodule (not recorded which). Some clones in this sample may be carry-over from other donors' samples. The sequenced sample was blood. The nucleotide sequence is given as TGCGCCAGCAGATGGGATCCGGGACTAAACACAGATACGCAGTATTTT. This encodes CASRWDPGLNTDTQYF.